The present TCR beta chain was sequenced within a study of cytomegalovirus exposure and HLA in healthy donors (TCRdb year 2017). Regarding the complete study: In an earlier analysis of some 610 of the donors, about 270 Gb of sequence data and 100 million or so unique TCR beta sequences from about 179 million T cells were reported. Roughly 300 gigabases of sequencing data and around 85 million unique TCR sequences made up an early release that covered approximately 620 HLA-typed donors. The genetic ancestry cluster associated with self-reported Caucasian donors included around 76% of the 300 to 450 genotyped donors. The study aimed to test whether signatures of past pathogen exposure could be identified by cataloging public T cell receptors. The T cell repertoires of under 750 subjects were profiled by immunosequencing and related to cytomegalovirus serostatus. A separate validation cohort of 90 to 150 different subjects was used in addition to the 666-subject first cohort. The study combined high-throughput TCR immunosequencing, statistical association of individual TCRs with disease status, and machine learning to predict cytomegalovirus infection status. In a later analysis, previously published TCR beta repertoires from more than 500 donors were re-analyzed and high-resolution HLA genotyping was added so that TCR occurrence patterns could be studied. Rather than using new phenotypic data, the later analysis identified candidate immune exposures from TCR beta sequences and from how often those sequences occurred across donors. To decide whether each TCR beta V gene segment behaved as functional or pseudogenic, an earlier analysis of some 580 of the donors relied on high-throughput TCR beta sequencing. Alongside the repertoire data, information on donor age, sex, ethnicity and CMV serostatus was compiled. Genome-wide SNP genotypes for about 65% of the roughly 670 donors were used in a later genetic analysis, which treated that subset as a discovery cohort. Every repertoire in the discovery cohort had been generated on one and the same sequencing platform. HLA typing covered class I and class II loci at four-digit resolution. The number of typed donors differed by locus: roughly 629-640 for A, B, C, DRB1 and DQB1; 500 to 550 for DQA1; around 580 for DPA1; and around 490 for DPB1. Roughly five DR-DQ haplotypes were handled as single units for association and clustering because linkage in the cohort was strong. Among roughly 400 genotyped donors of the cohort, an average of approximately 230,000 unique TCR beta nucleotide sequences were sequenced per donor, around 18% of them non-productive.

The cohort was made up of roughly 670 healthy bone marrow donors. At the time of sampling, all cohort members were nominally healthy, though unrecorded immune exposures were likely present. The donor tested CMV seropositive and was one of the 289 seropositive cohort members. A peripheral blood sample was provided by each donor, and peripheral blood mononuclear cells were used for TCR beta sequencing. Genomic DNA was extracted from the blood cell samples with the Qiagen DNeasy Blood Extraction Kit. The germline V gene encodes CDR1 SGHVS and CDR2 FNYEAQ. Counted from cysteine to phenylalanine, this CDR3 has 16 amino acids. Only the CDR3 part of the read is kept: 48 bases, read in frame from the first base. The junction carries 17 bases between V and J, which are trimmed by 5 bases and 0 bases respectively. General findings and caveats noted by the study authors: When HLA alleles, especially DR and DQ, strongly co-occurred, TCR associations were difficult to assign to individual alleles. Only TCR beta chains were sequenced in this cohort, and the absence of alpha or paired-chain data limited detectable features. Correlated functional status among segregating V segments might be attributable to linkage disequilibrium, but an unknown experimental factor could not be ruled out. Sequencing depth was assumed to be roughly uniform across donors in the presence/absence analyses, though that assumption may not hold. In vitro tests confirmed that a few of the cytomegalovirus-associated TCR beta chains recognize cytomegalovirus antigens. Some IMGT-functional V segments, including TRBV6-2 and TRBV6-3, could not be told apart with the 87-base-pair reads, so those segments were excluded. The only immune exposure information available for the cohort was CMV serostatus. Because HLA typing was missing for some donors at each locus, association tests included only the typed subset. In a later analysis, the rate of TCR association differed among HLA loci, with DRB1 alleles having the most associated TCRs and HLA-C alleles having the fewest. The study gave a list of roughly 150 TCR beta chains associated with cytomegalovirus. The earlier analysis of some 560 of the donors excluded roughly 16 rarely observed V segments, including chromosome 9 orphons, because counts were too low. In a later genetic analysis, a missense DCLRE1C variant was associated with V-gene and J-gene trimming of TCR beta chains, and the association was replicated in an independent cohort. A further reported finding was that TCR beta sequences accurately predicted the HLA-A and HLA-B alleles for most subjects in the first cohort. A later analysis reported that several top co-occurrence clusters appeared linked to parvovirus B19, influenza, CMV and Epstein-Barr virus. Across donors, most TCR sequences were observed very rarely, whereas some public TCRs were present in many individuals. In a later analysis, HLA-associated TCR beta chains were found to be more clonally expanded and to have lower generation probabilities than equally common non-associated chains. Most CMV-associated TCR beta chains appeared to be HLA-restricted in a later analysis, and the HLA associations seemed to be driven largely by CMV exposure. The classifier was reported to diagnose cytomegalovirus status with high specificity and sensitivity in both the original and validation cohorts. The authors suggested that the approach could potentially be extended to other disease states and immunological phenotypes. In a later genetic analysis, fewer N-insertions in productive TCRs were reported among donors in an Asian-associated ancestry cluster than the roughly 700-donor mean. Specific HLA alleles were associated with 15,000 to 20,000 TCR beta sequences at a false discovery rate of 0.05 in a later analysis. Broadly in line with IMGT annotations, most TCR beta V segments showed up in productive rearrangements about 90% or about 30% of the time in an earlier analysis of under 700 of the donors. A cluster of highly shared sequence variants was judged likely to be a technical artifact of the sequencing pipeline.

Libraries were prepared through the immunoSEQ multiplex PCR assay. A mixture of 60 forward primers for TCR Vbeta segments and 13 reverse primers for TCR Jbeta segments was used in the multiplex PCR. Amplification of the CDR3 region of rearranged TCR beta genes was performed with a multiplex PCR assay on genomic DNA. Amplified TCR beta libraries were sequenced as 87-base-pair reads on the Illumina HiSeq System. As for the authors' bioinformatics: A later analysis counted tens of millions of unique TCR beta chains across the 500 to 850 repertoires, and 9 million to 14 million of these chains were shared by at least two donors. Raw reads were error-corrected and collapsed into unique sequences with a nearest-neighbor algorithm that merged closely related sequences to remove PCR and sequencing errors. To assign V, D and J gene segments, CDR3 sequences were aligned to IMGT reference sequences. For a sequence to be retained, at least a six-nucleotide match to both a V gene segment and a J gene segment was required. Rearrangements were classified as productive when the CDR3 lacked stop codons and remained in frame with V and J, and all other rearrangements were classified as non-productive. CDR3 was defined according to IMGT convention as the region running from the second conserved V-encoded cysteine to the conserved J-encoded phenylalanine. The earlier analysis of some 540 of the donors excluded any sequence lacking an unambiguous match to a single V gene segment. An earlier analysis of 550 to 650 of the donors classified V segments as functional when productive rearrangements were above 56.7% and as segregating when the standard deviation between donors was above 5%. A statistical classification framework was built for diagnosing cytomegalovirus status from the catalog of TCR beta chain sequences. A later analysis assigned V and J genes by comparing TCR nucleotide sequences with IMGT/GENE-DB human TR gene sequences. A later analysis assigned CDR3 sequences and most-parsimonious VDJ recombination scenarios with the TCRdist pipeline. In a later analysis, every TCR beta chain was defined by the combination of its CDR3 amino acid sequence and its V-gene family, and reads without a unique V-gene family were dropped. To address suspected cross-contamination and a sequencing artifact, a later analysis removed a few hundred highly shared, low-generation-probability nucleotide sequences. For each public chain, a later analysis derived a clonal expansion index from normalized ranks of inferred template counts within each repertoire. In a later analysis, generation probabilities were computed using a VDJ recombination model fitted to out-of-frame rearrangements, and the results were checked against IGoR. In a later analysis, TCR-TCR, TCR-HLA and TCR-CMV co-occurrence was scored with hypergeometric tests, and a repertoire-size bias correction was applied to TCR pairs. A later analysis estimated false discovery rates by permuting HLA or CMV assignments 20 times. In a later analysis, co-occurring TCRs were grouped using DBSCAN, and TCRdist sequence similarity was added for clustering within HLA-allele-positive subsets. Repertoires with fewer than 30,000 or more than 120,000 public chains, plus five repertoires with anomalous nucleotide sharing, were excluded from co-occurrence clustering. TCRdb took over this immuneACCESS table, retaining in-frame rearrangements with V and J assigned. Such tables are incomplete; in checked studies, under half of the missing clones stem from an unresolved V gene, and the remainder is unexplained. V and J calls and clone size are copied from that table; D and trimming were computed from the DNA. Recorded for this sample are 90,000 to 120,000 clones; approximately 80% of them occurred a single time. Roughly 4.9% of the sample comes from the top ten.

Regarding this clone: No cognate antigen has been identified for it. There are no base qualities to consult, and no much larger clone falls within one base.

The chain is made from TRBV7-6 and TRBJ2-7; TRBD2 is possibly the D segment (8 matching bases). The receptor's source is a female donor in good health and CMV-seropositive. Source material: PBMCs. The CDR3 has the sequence CASSRGGTASSYEQYF. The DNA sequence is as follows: TGTGCCAGCAGCCGGGGGGGGACAGCGAGCTCCTACGAGCAGTACTTC.